The 2 T cell receptor beta chains below come from one sample, sequenced in a study of siplizumab effects on memory and regulatory T cells. The repertoire was sequenced with immunoSEQ multiplex PCR; TCRdb's copy has only in-frame clones and lacks some. The repertoire holds approximately 100,000 clones, with roughly 92% as singletons. Input material: Tregs sorted from blood. Every receptor here comes from a human donor in good health.

This clone was observed a single time. The J gene is TRBJ1-2, the V gene TRBV7-9, with no clear D. CDR3 size: 11 residues. Germline lookup yields CDR1 SEHNR and CDR2 FQNEAQ (reference sequence). V gave up 5 bases and J gave up 8 bases, with 9 bases separating them. As DNA, the CDR3 is TGTGCCAGCAGCATCGGTGGAGGCTACACCTTC. It yields the protein CASSIGGGYTF.

This clone was detected a few times. The chain carries TRBV7-9 and TRBJ2-7, with a weak D call TRBD1 (5 bases). The length of the CDR3 is 13 residues. The germline V gene has CDR1 SEHNR and CDR2 FQNEAQ (reference sequence). Trimming cost V 1 base and J 8 bases, with 12 bases left between them. CDR3: CASSLDRDSQQYF. CDR3 in DNA: TGTGCCAGCAGCTTAGATCGTGACAGCCAGCAGTACTTC.